These 27 T cell receptor beta chains came from one sample sequenced in a study of blood T cell repertoires in COVID-19 (dated by TCRdb to 2018 to 2020). The receptor library was made with the immunoSEQ multiplex PCR assay. Not all clones reach the TCRdb copy of this immuneACCESS table, which keeps in-frame sequences only. Checked studies attribute under half of the gap to unresolved V genes and leave the rest unexplained. For this sample there are about 74,000 clones; roughly 88% appear just once. The ten largest clonotypes hold about 1% of the sample. Input material: peripheral blood. The receptors come from a woman between 50 and 59 years old in a cohort sampled during active COVID-19.

J is TRBJ2-1 and V is TRBV19, with 12 bases identical to TRBD2. The CDR3 contains 17 residues. Trimming at V came to 5 bases and at J to 0 bases, leaving 5 bases not matched to a gene. CDR1 and CDR2 (germline): LNHDA, SQIVND (reference sequence). The CDR3 is CASSFRTSGTSYNEQFF. CDR3 DNA sequence: TGTGCCAGTAGTTTCCGGACTAGCGGGACCTCCTACAATGAGCAGTTCTTC.

This clone was detected only a few times. The CDR3: CAGGQPQHF. CDR3 nucleotide sequence: TGTGCCGGGGGGCAGCCCCAGCATTTT. V is TRBV12-1 and J is TRBJ1-5. TRBV12-1 is listed as a pseudogene. The CDR3 consists of 9 residues.

The V and J genes are TRBV6-5 and TRBJ2-1, with a weak D call TRBD2 (5 bases). This CDR3 is 12 amino acids long. Between the trimmed V and J ends, which lost 8 bases and 3 bases, there was a span of 8 bases. Germline V gives CDR1 MNHEY, CDR2 SVGAGI. For the CDR3, the DNA is TGTGCCAGCTGGGGAGACTACAATGAGCAGTTCTTC. Translation: CASWGDYNEQFF.

As to this clone: An end of the junction does not agree with germline; a read error may underlie this. This chain connects TRBV27 to TRBJ2-7, with TRBD1 matching over 7 bases. Germline CDR1 is MNHEY and CDR2 is SMNVEV (reference sequence). This CDR3 is built from 13 residues. The CDR3 region has the DNA TGTGCCACCAGTCTGGGACAGTCCTACGAGCAGTACTTC. It is translated as CATSLGQSYEQYF.

This chain connects TRBV9 to TRBJ2-1; 9 bases fit TRBD2. Germline V gene lookup returns CDR1 SGDLS and CDR2 YYNGEE. Trimming removed 4 bases from V and 6 bases from J; junction bases left unmatched: 5. This CDR3 is built from 14 residues. The CDR3 sequence: CASSPWTSANEQFF. Written as DNA, the CDR3 is TGTGCCAGCAGCCCTTGGACTAGCGCCAATGAGCAGTTCTTC.

The chain is built from TRBV3-1 (or the pseudogene TRBV3-2) and TRBJ2-3; a weak D match, TRBD2 (5 bases). The CDR3 consists of 13 residues. The V end lost 7 bases, the J end lost 4 bases, and 12 bases lay between the germline ends. CDR1 and CDR2 (germline): LGHDT, YNNKEL (reference sequence). This chain's CDR3 is CASTRGSADTQYF. The DNA of the CDR3 is TGTGCCAGCACGCGAGGGAGCGCAGATACGCAGTATTTT.

This clone was seen only once. The V gene is TRBV2, the J gene TRBJ1-5; perhaps TRBD1 as D (6 bases). The V end was cut by 1 base, the J end by 3 bases, with 19 bases between. This CDR3 region has 18 residues. Germline V gene sequence: CDR1 SNHLY, CDR2 FYNNEI. The CDR3 protein is CASSEEPYRAGANQPQHF. As DNA, the CDR3 is TGTGCCAGCAGTGAAGAGCCCTACAGGGCAGGCGCCAATCAGCCCCAGCATTTT.

V is TRBV27 and J is TRBJ2-3; a possible D gene is TRBD2 (6 bases). CDR3 length: 15 amino acids. Germline V gene lookup returns CDR1 MNHEY and CDR2 SMNVEV (reference sequence). Trimming removed 0 bases from V and 0 bases from J, with 7 bases in between. The CDR3 region is CASSLSSGSTDTQYF. The CDR3 coding sequence is TGTGCCAGCAGTTTATCTAGCGGCAGCACAGATACGCAGTATTTT.

The V and J genes are TRBV11-1 and TRBJ2-2; 9 nucleotides match TRBD2. The CDR3 is 16 amino acids. Germline trimming cut 7 bases from V and 2 bases from J; bases unmatched to any gene: 8. Germline CDR1 reads SGHAT; CDR2 reads FQDESV (reference sequence). The CDR3 sequence is CASTMMGLANTGELFF. The CDR3, as DNA: TGTGCCAGCACCATGATGGGACTAGCCAACACCGGGGAGCTGTTTTTT.

The V and J genes are TRBV19 and TRBJ1-2; D is undetermined. In germline, CDR1 is LNHDA, CDR2 SQIVND (reference sequence). This CDR3 is 15 amino acids long. V gave up 3 bases and J gave up 7 bases, with 18 bases separating them. The CDR3 reads CASSILGSDARGYTF. The CDR3 DNA reads TGTGCCAGTAGTATTCTAGGATCGGATGCGCGTGGCTACACCTTC.

The genes are TRBV2 and TRBJ1-2; 8 bases map to TRBD1. The CDR3 totals 13 residues. CDR1 is SNHLY, CDR2 FYNNEI, per germline. V was clipped by 5 bases and J by 8 bases; unmatched bases: 7. CDR3 sequence (DNA): TGTGCCAGCAGTACCGGTACAGGGGGAGGCTACACCTTC. Translation gives CASSTGTGGGYTF.

The chain is built from TRBV5-4 and TRBJ1-4, with D maybe TRBD1 (5 bases). Germline lookup yields CDR1 SGHNT and CDR2 YYREEE (reference sequence). V lost 4 bases and J lost 3, with 10 bases in between. The CDR3 has 14 residues. The CDR3 region is CASSVLGPNEKLFF. The CDR3 nucleotides read TGTGCCAGCAGCGTATTGGGGCCTAATGAAAAACTGTTTTTT. The full variable domain, completed using reference TRBV5-4 and TRBJ1-4, is ETGVTQSPTHLIKTRGQQVTLRCSSQSGHNTVSWYQQALGQGPQFIFQYYREEENGRGNFPPRFSGLQFPNYSSELNVNALELDDSALYLCASSVLGPNEKLFFGSGTQLSVL.

V and J are TRBV4-1 and TRBJ2-1, with 13 bases aligning to TRBD2. Unmatched junction bases numbered 5, after V lost 1 base and J lost 8 bases. Germline loops: CDR1 MGHRA, CDR2 YSYEKL. The CDR3 totals 16 residues. The CDR3 region is CASSQAGTSGKDEQFF. CDR3 DNA sequence: TGCGCCAGCAGCCAAGCCGGGACTAGCGGGAAGGATGAGCAGTTCTTC.

The J gene is TRBJ2-5, the V gene TRBV28; D is uncertain. Trimming took 4 bases from V and 0 from J, leaving 3 bases between them. CDR3 length equals 12 residues. CDR1 is MDHEN and CDR2 is SYDVKM in the germline V gene. Here the CDR3 DNA reads TGTGCCAGCAGTTACTACCAAGAGACCCAGTACTTC. It translates to CASSYYQETQYF.

The chain recombines TRBV6-1 with TRBJ1-4; D not resolved. CDR3 length equals 17 residues. The V end lost 3 bases, the J end lost 10 bases, and 24 bases lay between the germline ends. Germline loops: CDR1 MNHNS, CDR2 SASEGT. CDR3 in amino acids: CASSDLPVGFGVGKLFF. CDR3 bases: TGTGCCAGCAGTGACCTTCCGGTCGGGTTCGGGGTAGGAAAACTGTTTTTT.

The chain employs TRBV3-1 (or the pseudogene TRBV3-2) and TRBJ1-3; D is unresolved. Germline CDR1 and CDR2: LGHDT and YNNKEL (reference sequence). The CDR3 consists of 15 residues. V lost 0 bases and J 4 bases, leaving 10 bases between the germline ends. CDR3 region: CASSQESIVGNTIYF. CDR3 coding DNA: TGTGCCAGCAGCCAAGAGAGTATCGTCGGAAACACCATATATTTT.

The V call is TRBV28, the J call TRBJ2-7; 7 nucleotides agree with TRBD2. The CDR3 extends over 15 amino acids. V shed 6 bases, J shed 0 bases, and the junction held 8 bases outside the gene matches. CDR1 is MDHEN, CDR2 SYDVKM, per germline. The CDR3 bases are TGTGCCAGCAGCTTGCGAGGGGACTACTCCTACGAGCAGTACTTC. Amino acids: CASSLRGDYSYEQYF.

V is TRBV18 and J is TRBJ1-1, with D unclear. This CDR3 spans 14 amino acids. CDR1 and CDR2 (germline): KGHSH, LQKENI. Trimming pared 6 bases from V and 0 bases from J, leaving 11 bases between. CDR3 DNA: TGTGCCAGCTCCAGCGACTCAATGAACACTGAAGCTTTCTTT. It translates to CASSSDSMNTEAFF. Full variable domain (remainder filled in from reference TRBV18 and TRBJ1-1): NAGVMQNPRHLVRRRGQEARLRCSPMKGHSHVYWYRQLPEEGLKFMVYLQKENIIDESGMPKERFSAEFPKEGPSILRIQQVVRGDSAAYFCASSSDSMNTEAFFGQGTRLTVV.

J is TRBJ1-3 and V is TRBV10-3; D may be TRBD1 (5 bases). The CDR3 sequence is 15 residues long. With 4 bases removed from V and 0 bases from J, the gap between germline ends came to 10 bases. The germline V gene has CDR1 ENHRY and CDR2 SYGVKD. The CDR3 is CAISADSFSGNTIYF. The CDR3, as DNA: TGTGCCATCAGTGCCGACAGTTTCTCTGGAAACACCATATATTTT.

In nucleotides, the CDR3 is TGTGCCAGCAGCTTTCTATGGGCCGGTGGGGAGACCCAGTACTTC. Translated: CASSFLWAGGETQYF. This sequence joins TRBV7-2 and TRBJ2-5; no reliable D call. V lost 3 bases and J lost 5, with 16 bases in between. Germline V gene lookup returns CDR1 SGHTA and CDR2 FQGNSA. This CDR3 has 15 residues.

This sequence joins TRBV10-2 and TRBJ2-1; 10 positions match TRBD2. The V gene end was trimmed by 5 bases and the J gene end by 4 bases; junction bases not matched to a gene: 8. CDR1 and CDR2 (germline): WSHSY, SAAADI. The CDR3 contains 16 residues. The DNA for the CDR3 is TGCGCCAGCAGTACAAATGGACTAGCGGAGTACAATGAGCAGTTCTTC. Its protein product is CASSTNGLAEYNEQFF.

V usage is TRBV7-3 and J usage is TRBJ2-3, with a tentative D call TRBD1 (6 bases). V lost 5 bases, J lost 2 bases, and 14 bases lay in between. There are 15 residues in the CDR3. Per germline, CDR1 SGHTA and CDR2 FQGTGA. CDR3 nucleotide sequence: TGTGCCAGCAGCGTGGGGGCAGGGTTCACAGATACGCAGTATTTT. It specifies CASSVGAGFTDTQYF.

The chain uses TRBV5-4 and TRBJ1-1, with D uncertain. Germline CDR1 SGHNT, CDR2 YYREEE (reference sequence). The CDR3 runs to 13 residues. With 4 bases removed from V and 1 base from J, the gap between germline ends came to 8 bases. The CDR3, as DNA: TGTGCCAGCAGCCCCAGGAAGAACACTGAAGCTTTCTTT. Protein product: CASSPRKNTEAFF.

DNA of the CDR3: TGTGCCAGCAGGAGGCCCGGGACAGGGGCTCCGAACACTGAAGCTTTCTTT. Its protein is CASRRPGTGAPNTEAFF. The chain couples TRBV27 to TRBJ1-1; 10 bases match TRBD1. The CDR3 has 17 residues. Trimming removed 6 bases from V and 1 base from J; junction bases left unmatched: 11. Germline lookup yields CDR1 MNHEY and CDR2 SMNVEV (reference sequence).

This sequence joins TRBV27 and TRBJ2-1, with D possibly being TRBD2 (5 bases). V was pared by 4 bases and J by 9 bases, with 19 bases between. This CDR3 comprises 15 residues. Per germline, CDR1 MNHEY and CDR2 SMNVEV (reference sequence). The CDR3, as DNA: TGTGCCAGCAGTTCCCTGCTAGACGGGATAAGTGAGCAGTTCTTC. Protein: CASSSLLDGISEQFF.

This chain links TRBV7-2 with TRBJ2-1, with 11 bases fitting TRBD2. J was trimmed by 12 bases and V by 0 bases; bases with no gene match: 7. This CDR3 region has 15 residues. The germline CDR1 and CDR2 sequences are SGHTA and FQGNSA. This CDR3 reads CASSLALAGGSRQFF. The CDR3 coding sequence is TGTGCCAGCAGCTTAGCGCTAGCGGGGGGCAGTAGGCAGTTCTTC.

This rearrangement joins TRBV6-5 to TRBJ1-2; TRBD1 matches at 8 bases. The CDR3 runs 14 residues. CDR1 and CDR2 from the germline V gene are MNHEY and SVGAGI. V was pared by 6 bases and J by 7 bases, with 10 bases of the junction left unmatched. This chain's CDR3 is CASSPDRARSGYTF. The CDR3 region has the DNA TGTGCCAGCAGCCCGGACAGGGCTCGAAGTGGCTACACCTTC.